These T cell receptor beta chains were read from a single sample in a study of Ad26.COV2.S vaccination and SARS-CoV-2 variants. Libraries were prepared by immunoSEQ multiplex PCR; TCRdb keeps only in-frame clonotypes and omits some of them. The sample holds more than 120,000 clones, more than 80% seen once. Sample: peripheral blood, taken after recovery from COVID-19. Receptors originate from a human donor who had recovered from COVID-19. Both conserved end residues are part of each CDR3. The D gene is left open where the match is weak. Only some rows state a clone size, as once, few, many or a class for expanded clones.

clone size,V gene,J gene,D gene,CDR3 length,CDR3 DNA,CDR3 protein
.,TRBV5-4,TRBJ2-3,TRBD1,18,TGTGCCAGCAGCCAAGCGAGGGACAGGGGTGGGAAAGCAGATACGCAGTATTTT,CASSQARDRGGKADTQYF
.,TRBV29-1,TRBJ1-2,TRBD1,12,TGCAGCGTTCCCAGGGGGGGCTATGGCTACACCTTC,CSVPRGGYGYTF
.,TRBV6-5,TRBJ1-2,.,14,TGTGCCAGCAGTTACGGTGGGGGAGGCTATGGCTACACCTTC,CASSYGGGGYGYTF
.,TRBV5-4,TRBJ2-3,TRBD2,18,TGTGCCAGCAGCACCGGGACTAGCGGGGCCTCGGGCACAGATACGCAGTATTTT,CASSTGTSGASGTDTQYF
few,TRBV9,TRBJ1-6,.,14,TGTGCCAGCAGCGTGGGGGGGGCAAGTTCACCCCTCCACTTT,CASSVGGASSPLHF
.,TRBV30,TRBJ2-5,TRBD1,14,TGTGCCTGGAGTCAAACAGGGGGAGAAGAGACCCAGTACTTC,CAWSQTGGEETQYF
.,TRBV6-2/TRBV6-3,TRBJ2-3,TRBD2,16,TGTGCCAGCAGTTACCCCCCGTGGGGGGGAGCAGATACGCAGTATTTT,CASSYPPWGGADTQYF
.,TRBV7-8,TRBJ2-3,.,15,TGTGCCAGCAGCTTAGCGGGGGGTCGCACAGATACGCAGTATTTT,CASSLAGGRTDTQYF
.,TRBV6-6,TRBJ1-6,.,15,TGTGCCAGCAACCGGGACAACGGGGCCGATTCACCCCTCCACTTT,CASNRDNGADSPLHF
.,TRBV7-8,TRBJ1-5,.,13,TGTGCTAGCGGGGGAGGGGTTAATCAGCCCCAGCATTTT,CASGGGVNQPQHF
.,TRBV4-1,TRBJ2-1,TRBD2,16,TGCGCCAGCAGCCAAGGACCGGGGGGGGCGGTCGATGAGCAGTTCTTC,CASSQGPGGAVDEQFF
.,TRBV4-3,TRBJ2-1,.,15,TGCGCCAGCAGCCAAGTCTCAGGACAGTACAATGAGCAGTTCTTC,CASSQVSGQYNEQFF
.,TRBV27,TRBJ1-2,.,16,TGTGCCAGCAGTCCCGGGTCCACCAGGTGGGACTATGGCTACACCTTC,CASSPGSTRWDYGYTF
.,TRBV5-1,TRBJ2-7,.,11,TGCGCCAGCAGAGGGCGAGGCGAGCAGTACTTC,CASRGRGEQYF
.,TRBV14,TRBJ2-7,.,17,TGTGCCAGCAGCCAAGTCCTAGGTATTTACAGGGAAAACGAGCAGTACTTC,CASSQVLGIYRENEQYF
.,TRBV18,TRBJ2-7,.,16,TGTGCCAGCTCACCGCGCCCGCAGGGACAAACCTACGAGCAGTACTTC,CASSPRPQGQTYEQYF
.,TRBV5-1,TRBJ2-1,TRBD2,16,TGCGCCAGCAGCTCGGGACTAGGGTTTTCCGGCAATGAGCAGTTCTTC,CASSSGLGFSGNEQFF
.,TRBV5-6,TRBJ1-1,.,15,TGTGCCAGCAGCTTGACATTATTCTGGAACACTGAAGCTTTCTTT,CASSLTLFWNTEAFF
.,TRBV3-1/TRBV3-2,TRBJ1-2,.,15,TGTGCCAGCAGCCAAGAATTTATTGGGGGAGATGGCTACACCTTC,CASSQEFIGGDGYTF
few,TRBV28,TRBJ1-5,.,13,TGTGCCAGCAGCGGAGGACAGAAACAGCCCCAGCATTTT,CASSGGQKQPQHF
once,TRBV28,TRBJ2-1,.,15,TGTGCCAGCCGAATCGACAGAAACTCCTACAATGAGCAGTTCTTC,CASRIDRNSYNEQFF
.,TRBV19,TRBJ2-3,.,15,TGTGCCAGTAACCGGGGCAGGGGAGTTTTGGATACGCAGTATTTT,CASNRGRGVLDTQYF
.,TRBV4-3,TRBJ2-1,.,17,TGCGCCAGCAGCCAAGATCGTCAGGACAGCCTGATCAATGAGCAGTTCTTC,CASSQDRQDSLINEQFF
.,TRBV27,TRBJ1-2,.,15,TGTGCCAGCAGTGATGAGGGACCGGGGTTTTATGGCTACACCTTC,CASSDEGPGFYGYTF
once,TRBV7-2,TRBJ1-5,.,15,TGTGCCAGCAGCTTAGCGATGTCGGGGAATCAGCCCCAGCATTTT,CASSLAMSGNQPQHF
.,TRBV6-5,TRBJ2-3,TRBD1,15,TGTGCCAGCAAGCGGGGACAGGGCGTCACAGATACGCAGTATTTT,CASKRGQGVTDTQYF
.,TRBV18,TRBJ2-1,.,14,TGTGCCAGCTCATATGGGACCCGGAACAATGAGCAGTTCTTC,CASSYGTRNNEQFF